The 11 T cell receptor beta chains reported below all come from one sample, sequenced in a study of T cell responses to AZD1222 COVID-19 vaccine. Libraries were prepared by immunoSEQ multiplex PCR; TCRdb keeps only in-frame clonotypes and omits some of them. The sample has 95,000 to 150,000 clones, around 80% seen once. The material was peripheral blood, obtained 28 days after the second AZD1222 dose. The receptors originated from an adult who received the AZD1222 COVID-19 vaccine.

CDR3 loop: CASSLTPGSGTETQYF. DNA for the CDR3: TGCGCCAGCAGCTTGACCCCGGGCTCTGGGACAGAGACCCAGTACTTC. The V call is TRBV5-1, the J call TRBJ2-5, with D possibly called TRBD1 or TRBD2 (5 bases each). Germline values: CDR1 SGHRS, CDR2 YFSETQ. V was trimmed by 1 base and J by 4 bases, leaving 17 bases between them. The CDR3 runs 16 residues.

This chain uses TRBV4-3 with TRBJ2-5; 12 bases are a match to TRBD2. V lost 4 bases and J lost 2; bases outside the gene matches: 14. Germline V gene sequence: CDR1 LGHNA, CDR2 YSLEER. This CDR3 comprises 19 residues. The CDR3 DNA reads as TGCGCCAGCAGCCGAGGGAGGGCTAGCGGGGGGGCTGGTCAAGAGACCCAGTACTTC. Its translation is CASSRGRASGGAGQETQYF.

The rearrangement uses TRBV2 and TRBJ1-2; a weak D match, TRBD1 (6 bases). Trimming pared 6 bases from V and 3 bases from J, leaving 8 bases between. This CDR3 has 12 amino acids. The germline gives CDR1 SNHLY, CDR2 FYNNEI. The CDR3: CASRTGDYGYTF. For the CDR3, the DNA is TGTGCCAGCAGGACAGGCGACTATGGCTACACCTTC.

CDR3 amino acids: CASSFRQGWSYEQYF. The CDR3 DNA reads TGTGCCAGCAGCTTCCGACAGGGCTGGTCCTACGAGCAGTACTTC. J is TRBJ2-7 and V is TRBV7-2; 7 bases are a match to TRBD1. CDR3 size: 15 residues. Germline V gives CDR1 SGHTA, CDR2 FQGNSA. V dropped 3 bases and J dropped 1; count of bases not matched to a gene: 6.

J is TRBJ2-1 and V is TRBV12-2; no check of the table's D call, TRBD1, against the DNA was made. TRBV12-2 constitutes a pseudogene. This CDR3 region has 20 residues. CDR3 nucleotides: TGTGCAAGTCGCTTAGCATCGGGACAGGGTTCCCTAATAAACTACAATGAGCAGTTCTTC. Translating gives CASRLASGQGSLINYNEQFF.

The chain employs TRBV28 and TRBJ1-5; 7 bases are shared with TRBD1. The CDR3 loop spans 15 amino acids. V lost 7 bases, J lost 2 bases, and 8 bases stayed unmatched. CDR1 is MDHEN, CDR2 SYDVKM, per germline. CDR3 nucleotides: TGTGCCAGCAATAAAGGGGGCGCGGGCAATCAGCCCCAGCATTTT. Translating it yields CASNKGGAGNQPQHF.

The rearrangement uses TRBV27 and TRBJ2-2; perhaps TRBD1 as D (5 bases). V lost 6 bases and J 7 bases, leaving 24 bases between the germline ends. This CDR3 contains 17 residues. Germline CDR1 is MNHEY and CDR2 is SMNVEV (reference sequence). CDR3 region: CASSPLDSRLGNGELFF. CDR3 in DNA: TGTGCCAGCAGCCCCCTCGACAGTCGACTTGGGAACGGGGAGCTGTTTTTT.

This chain connects TRBV5-1 to TRBJ1-1; no firm D call. The V gene lost 0 bases and the J gene lost 4 bases, with 10 bases spanning the gap. Germline CDR1 reads SGHRS; CDR2 reads YFSETQ. The CDR3 is made up of 14 amino acids. CDR3 in DNA: TGCGCCAGCAGCTTGGGGGAGTGGAGCACTGAAGCTTTCTTT. Protein sequence: CASSLGEWSTEAFF.

The chain is built from TRBV30 and TRBJ2-2, with 7 positions matching TRBD2. The V gene's germline CDR1 is GTSNPN and CDR2 SVGIG (reference sequence). Unmatched junction bases numbered 0, after V lost 0 bases and J lost 5 bases. The CDR3 is made up of 13 amino acids. The CDR3 reads CAWSVGGTGELFF. The CDR3 bases are TGTGCCTGGAGTGTGGGGGGGACCGGGGAGCTGTTTTTT.

Here the CDR3 reads CASSDQGGLRYEQYF. CDR3 bases: TGTGCCAGCAGTGATCAGGGGGGACTCAGATACGAGCAGTACTTC. This chain connects TRBV27 to TRBJ2-7, with D perhaps TRBD1 (7 bases). Trimming cost V 5 bases and J 4 bases, with 18 bases left between them. Germline CDR1 is MNHEY and CDR2 is SMNVEV (reference sequence). The CDR3 loop spans 15 amino acids.

The V call is TRBV4-2, the J call TRBJ1-2; 9 bases are shared with TRBD1. In germline, CDR1 is LGHNA, CDR2 YNFKEQ. The CDR3 is 17 amino acids. Unmatched junction bases numbered 11, after V lost 0 bases and J lost 6 bases. Written as DNA, the CDR3 is TGTGCCAGCAGCCAAGACTTGGACAGGGGTACGTTTAATGGCTACACCTTC. It specifies CASSQDLDRGTFNGYTF.